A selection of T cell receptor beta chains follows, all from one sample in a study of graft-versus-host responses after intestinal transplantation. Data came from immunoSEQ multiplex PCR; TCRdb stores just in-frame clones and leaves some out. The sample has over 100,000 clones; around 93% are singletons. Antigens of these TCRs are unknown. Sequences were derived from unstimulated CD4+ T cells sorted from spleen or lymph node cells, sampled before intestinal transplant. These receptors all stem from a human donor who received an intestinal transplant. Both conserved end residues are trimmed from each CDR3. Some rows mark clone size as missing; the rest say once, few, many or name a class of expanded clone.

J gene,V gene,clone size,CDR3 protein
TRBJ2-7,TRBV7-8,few,ASSPTRDRWEQY
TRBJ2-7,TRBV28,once,ASSSLGTSHYEQY
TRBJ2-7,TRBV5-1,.,ASSLVTGGYEQY
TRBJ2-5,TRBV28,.,ASSLSPRDRSSQETQY
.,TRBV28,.,ATIAGDLPYEQY
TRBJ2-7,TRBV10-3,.,AISSDAGLEQY
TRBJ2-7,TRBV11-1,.,ASSSPGLAAYEQY
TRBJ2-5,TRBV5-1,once,ASSSSGSQETQY
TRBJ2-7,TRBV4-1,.,ASSQDPRPRDEQY
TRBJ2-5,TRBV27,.,ASRKQGAGETQY
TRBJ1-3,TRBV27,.,ASSPKQGGSGNTIY
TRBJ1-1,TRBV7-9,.,ASSLEGAIAAF
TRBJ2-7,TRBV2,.,ASSELAGDDEQY
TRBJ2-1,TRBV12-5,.,ASGPGLTLGDEQF
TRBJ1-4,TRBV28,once,ASLGGEEKLF
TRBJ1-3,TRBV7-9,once,ASHWGGAGNTIY